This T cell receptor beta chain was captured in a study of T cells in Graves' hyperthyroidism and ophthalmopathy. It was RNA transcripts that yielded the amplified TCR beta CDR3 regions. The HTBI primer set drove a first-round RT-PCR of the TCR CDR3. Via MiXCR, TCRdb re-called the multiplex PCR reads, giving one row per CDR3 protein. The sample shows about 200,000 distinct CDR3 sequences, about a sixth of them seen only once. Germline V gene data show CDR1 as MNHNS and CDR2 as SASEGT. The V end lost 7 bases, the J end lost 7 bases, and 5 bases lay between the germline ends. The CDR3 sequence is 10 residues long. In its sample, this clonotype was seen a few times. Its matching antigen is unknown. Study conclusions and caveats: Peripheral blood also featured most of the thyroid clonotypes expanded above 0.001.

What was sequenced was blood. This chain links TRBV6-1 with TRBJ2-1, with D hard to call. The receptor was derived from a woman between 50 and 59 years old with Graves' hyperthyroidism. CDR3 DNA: TGTGCCAGCACAGAGAATGAGCAGTTCTTC. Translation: CASTENEQFF.